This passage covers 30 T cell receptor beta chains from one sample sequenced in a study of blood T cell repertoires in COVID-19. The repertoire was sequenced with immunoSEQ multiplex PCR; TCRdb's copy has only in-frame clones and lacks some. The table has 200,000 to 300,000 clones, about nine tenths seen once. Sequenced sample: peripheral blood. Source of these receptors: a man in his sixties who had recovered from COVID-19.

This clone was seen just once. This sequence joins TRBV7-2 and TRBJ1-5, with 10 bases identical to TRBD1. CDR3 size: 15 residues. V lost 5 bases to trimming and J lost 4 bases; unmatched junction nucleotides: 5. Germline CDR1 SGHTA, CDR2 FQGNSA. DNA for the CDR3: TGTGCCAGCAGCCCGACAGGGGGCCTGAATCAGCCCCAGCATTTT. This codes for CASSPTGGLNQPQHF.

CDR3 protein: CASSIGLSYEQYF. Here the CDR3 DNA reads TGTGCCAGCAGCATCGGACTCTCCTACGAGCAGTACTTC. This rearrangement joins TRBV5-5 to TRBJ2-7; D is perhaps TRBD2 (5 bases). V lost 4 bases and J 0 bases, leaving 8 bases between the germline ends. The CDR3 consists of 13 residues. Germline V gives CDR1 SGHKS, CDR2 YYEKEE (reference sequence). Using reference TRBV5-5 and TRBJ2-7 for the parts outside the CDR3, the full variable domain is DAGVTQSPTHLIKTRGQQVTLRCSPISGHKSVSWYQQVLGQGPQFIFQYYEKEERGRGNFPDRFSARQFPNYSSELNVNALLLGDSALYLCASSIGLSYEQYFGPGTRLTVT.

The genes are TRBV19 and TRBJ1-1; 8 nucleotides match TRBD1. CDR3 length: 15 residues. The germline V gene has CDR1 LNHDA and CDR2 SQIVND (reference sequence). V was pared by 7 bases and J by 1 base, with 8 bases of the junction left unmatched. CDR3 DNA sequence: TGTGCCAGTACAACAGGGGGACTTAAGAACACTGAAGCTTTCTTT. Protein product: CASTTGGLKNTEAFF.

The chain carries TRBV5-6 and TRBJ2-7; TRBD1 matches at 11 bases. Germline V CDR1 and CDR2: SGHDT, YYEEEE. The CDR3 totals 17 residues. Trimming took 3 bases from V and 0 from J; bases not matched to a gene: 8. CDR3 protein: CASSSGQGVFSSYEQYF. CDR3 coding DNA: TGTGCCAGCAGCTCGGGACAGGGGGTCTTCAGCTCCTACGAGCAGTACTTC.

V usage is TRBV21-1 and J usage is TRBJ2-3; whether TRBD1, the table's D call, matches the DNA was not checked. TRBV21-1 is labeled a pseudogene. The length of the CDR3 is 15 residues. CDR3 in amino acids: CASSKLEQGTDTQYF. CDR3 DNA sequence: TGTGCCAGCAGCAAATTAGAACAGGGGACAGATACGCAGTATTTT.

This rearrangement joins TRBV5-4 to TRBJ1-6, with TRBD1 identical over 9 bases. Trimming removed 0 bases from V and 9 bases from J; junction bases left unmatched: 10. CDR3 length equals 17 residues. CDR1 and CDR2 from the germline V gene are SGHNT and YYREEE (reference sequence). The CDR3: CASSLVPTGGSFSPLHF. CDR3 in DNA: TGTGCCAGCAGCTTGGTCCCTACAGGGGGCAGTTTTTCACCCCTCCACTTT. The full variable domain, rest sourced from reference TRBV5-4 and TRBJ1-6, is ETGVTQSPTHLIKTRGQQVTLRCSSQSGHNTVSWYQQALGQGPQFIFQYYREEENGRGNFPPRFSGLQFPNYSSELNVNALELDDSALYLCASSLVPTGGSFSPLHFGNGTRLTVT.

The CDR3 sequence: CASSGGARGEQYF. In DNA form, the CDR3 reads TGTGCCAGCAGTGGGGGGGCCCGTGGCGAGCAGTACTTC. The chain uses TRBV12-3 or TRBV12-4 and TRBJ2-7; TRBD2 might be the D (7 bases). The CDR3 totals 13 residues. Trimming took 5 bases from V and 6 from J, leaving 14 bases between them.

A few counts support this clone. The CDR3: CAWSVSRAGELFF. CDR3 nucleotides: TGTGCCTGGAGTGTAAGCAGGGCCGGGGAGCTGTTTTTT. V and J are TRBV30 and TRBJ2-2, with D perhaps TRBD1 (5 bases). This CDR3 contains 13 residues. The germline gives CDR1 GTSNPN, CDR2 SVGIG (reference sequence). V shed 0 bases and J shed 6 bases, with 8 bases lying between them.

The CDR3 DNA follows: TGTGCCAGCAGTCAGACGATACAGACAGGCAAGGACACTGAAGCTTTCTTT. Translated: CASSQTIQTGKDTEAFF. The chain links TRBV6-7 to TRBJ1-1, with TRBD1 as a possible D gene (6 bases). TRBV6-7 is annotated as an ORF whose role is uncertain. The V gene lost 5 bases and the J gene lost 3 bases, with 22 bases spanning the gap. The CDR3 is 17 residues long.

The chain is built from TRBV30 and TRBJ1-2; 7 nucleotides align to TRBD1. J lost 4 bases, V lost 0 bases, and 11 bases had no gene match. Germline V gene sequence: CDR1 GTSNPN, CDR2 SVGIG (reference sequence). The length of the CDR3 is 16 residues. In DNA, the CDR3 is TGTGCCTGGAGTGTAGGGGCAAAACAGGGGTCCTATGGCTACACCTTC. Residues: CAWSVGAKQGSYGYTF.

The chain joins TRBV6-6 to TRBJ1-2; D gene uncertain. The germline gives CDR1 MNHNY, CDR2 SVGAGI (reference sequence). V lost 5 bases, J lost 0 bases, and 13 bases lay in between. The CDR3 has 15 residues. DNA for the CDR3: TGTGCCAGCAGTCTTTTGGGGAGTTCTAACTATGGCTACACCTTC. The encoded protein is CASSLLGSSNYGYTF.

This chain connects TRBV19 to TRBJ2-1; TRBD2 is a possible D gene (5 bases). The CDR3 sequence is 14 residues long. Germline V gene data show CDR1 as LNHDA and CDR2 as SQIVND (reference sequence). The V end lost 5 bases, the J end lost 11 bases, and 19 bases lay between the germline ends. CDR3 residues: CASSPPGEPTKQFF. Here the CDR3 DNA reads TGTGCCAGTAGTCCGCCTGGGGAGCCCACTAAGCAGTTCTTC.

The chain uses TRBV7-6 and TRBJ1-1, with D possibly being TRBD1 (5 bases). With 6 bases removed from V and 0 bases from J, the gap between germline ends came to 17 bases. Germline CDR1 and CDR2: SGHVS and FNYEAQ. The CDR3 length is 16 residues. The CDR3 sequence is CASSSDPDTLNTEAFF. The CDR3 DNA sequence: TGTGCCAGCAGTTCAGACCCGGACACCCTGAACACTGAAGCTTTCTTT. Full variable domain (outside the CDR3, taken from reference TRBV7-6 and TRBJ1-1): GAGVSQSPRYKVTKRGQDVALRCDPISGHVSLYWYRQALGQGPEFLTYFNYEAQQDKSGLPNDRFSAERPEGSISTLTIQRTEQRDSAMYRCASSSDPDTLNTEAFFGQGTRLTVV.

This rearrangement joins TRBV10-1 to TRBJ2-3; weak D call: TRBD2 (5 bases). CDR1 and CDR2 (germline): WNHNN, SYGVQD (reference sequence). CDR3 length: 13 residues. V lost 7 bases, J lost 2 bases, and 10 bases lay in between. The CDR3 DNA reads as TGCGCCAGCAATAAGGACTCCACAGATACGCAGTATTTT. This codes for CASNKDSTDTQYF.

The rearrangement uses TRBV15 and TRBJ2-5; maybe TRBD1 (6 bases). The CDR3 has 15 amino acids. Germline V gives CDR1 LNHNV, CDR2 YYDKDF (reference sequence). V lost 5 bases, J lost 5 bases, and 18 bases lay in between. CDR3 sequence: CATSLRSGVRETQYF. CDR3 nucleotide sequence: TGTGCCACCAGCCTCAGATCAGGGGTTCGGGAGACCCAGTACTTC. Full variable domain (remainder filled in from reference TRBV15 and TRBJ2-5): DAMVIQNPRYQVTQFGKPVTLSCSQTLNHNVMYWYQQKSSQAPKLLFHYYDKDFNNEADTPDNFQSRRPNTSFCFLDIRSPGLGDTAMYLCATSLRSGVRETQYFGPGTRLLVL.

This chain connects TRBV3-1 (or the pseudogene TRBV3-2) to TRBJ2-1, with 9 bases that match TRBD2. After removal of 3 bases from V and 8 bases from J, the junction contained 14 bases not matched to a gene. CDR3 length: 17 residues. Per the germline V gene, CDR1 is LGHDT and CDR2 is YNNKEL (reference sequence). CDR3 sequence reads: CASSHGGSGGLFYEQFF. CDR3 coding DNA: TGTGCCAGCAGCCATGGGGGCAGCGGGGGGCTTTTCTATGAGCAGTTCTTC.

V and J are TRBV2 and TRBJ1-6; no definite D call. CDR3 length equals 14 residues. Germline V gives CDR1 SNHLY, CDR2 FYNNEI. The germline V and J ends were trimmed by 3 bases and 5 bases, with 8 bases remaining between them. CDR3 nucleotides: TGTGCCAGCAGTGAGGGCAGACATAATTCACCCCTCCACTTT. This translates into CASSEGRHNSPLHF.

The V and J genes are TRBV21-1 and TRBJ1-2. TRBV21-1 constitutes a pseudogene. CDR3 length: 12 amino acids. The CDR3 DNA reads TGTGCCAGCAGAGCAAAGCTCGTAAAACACACCTTC. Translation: CASRAKLVKHTF.

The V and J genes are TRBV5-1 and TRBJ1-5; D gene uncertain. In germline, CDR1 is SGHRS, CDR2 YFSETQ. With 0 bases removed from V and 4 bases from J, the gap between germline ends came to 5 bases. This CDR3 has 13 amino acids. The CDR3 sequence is CASSLGPNQPQHF. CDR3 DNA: TGCGCCAGCAGCTTGGGTCCAAATCAGCCCCAGCATTTT.

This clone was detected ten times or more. Written as DNA, the CDR3 is TGTGCCAGCAGCGTAAGGCTAGCGGGGGGGCCTGACGAGCAGTACTTC. Its protein is CASSVRLAGGPDEQYF. The gene calls are TRBV9 and TRBJ2-7; TRBD2 matches 12 bases. CDR3 length equals 16 residues. The J segment lost 5 bases and the V segment lost 1 base, leaving 7 bases of the junction unmatched. CDR1 and CDR2 from the germline V gene are SGDLS and YYNGEE.

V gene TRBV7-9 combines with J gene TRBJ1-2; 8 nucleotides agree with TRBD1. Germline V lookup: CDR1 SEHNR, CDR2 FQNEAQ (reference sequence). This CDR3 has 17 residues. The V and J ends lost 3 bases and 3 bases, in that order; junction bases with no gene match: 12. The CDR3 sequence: CASSFSPGQGDDYGYTF. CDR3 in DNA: TGTGCCAGCAGCTTCTCCCCCGGACAGGGAGACGACTATGGCTACACCTTC.

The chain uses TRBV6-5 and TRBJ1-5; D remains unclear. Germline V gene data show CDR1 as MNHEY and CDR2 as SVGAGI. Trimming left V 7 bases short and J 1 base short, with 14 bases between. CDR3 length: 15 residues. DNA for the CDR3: TGTGCCAGCAAGCGATCAAGTAAAAGCAATCAGCCCCAGCATTTT. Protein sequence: CASKRSSKSNQPQHF.

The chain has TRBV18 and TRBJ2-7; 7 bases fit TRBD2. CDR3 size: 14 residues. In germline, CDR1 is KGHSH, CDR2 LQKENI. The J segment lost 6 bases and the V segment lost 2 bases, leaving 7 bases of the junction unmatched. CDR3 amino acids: CASSPERGRSEQYF. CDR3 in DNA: TGTGCCAGCTCACCAGAGCGGGGTAGGAGCGAGCAGTACTTC. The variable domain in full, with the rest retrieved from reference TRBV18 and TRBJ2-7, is NAGVMQNPRHLVRRRGQEARLRCSPMKGHSHVYWYRQLPEEGLKFMVYLQKENIIDESGMPKERFSAEFPKEGPSILRIQQVVRGDSAAYFCASSPERGRSEQYFGPGTRLTVT.

The CDR3 sequence: CASIRRGAPTGELFF. For the CDR3, the DNA is TGTGCCAGCATTCGTCGGGGGGCGCCCACCGGGGAGCTGTTTTTT. V gene TRBV28 combines with J gene TRBJ2-2; weak D call: TRBD2 (7 bases). Between the trimmed V and J ends, which lost 7 bases and 4 bases, there was a span of 16 bases. Germline CDR1 and CDR2: MDHEN and SYDVKM. There are 15 residues in the CDR3.

CDR3 nucleotides: TGTGCCAGCACCCTAGCGGAGACCCAGTACTTC. This sequence encodes CASTLAETQYF. V gene TRBV12-3 or TRBV12-4 combines with J gene TRBJ2-5, with a possible D match to TRBD2 (6 bases). V was clipped by 7 bases and J by 5 bases, with 8 bases between them. The CDR3 sequence is 11 residues long.

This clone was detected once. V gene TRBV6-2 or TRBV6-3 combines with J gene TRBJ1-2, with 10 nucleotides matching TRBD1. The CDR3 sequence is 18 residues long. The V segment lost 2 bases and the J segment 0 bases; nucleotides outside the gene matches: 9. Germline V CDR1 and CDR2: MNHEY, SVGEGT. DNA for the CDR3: TGTGCCAGCAGTTACAGGGGACAGGGGTTGGAAGCTAACTATGGCTACACCTTC. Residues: CASSYRGQGLEANYGYTF.

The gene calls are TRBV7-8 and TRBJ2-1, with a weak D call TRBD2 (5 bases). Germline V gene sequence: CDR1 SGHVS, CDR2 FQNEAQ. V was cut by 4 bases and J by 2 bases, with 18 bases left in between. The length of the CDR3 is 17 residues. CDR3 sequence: CASSSLARGFTYNEQFF. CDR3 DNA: TGTGCCAGCAGCTCCCTAGCTCGAGGGTTTACCTACAATGAGCAGTTCTTC. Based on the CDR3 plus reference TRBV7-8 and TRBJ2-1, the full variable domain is GAGVSQSPRYKVAKRGQDVALRCDPISGHVSLFWYQQALGQGPEFLTYFQNEAQLDKSGLPSDRFFAERPEGSVSTLKIQRTQQEDSAVYLCASSSLARGFTYNEQFFGPGTRLTVL.

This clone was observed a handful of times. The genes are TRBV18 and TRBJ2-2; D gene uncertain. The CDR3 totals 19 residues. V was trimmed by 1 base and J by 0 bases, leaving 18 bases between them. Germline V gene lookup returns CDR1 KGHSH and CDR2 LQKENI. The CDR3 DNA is TGTGCCAGCTCACCACAAGCCGGAGATTTAATCGCGAACACCGGGGAGCTGTTTTTT. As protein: CASSPQAGDLIANTGELFF. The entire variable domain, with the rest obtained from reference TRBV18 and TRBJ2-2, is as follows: NAGVMQNPRHLVRRRGQEARLRCSPMKGHSHVYWYRQLPEEGLKFMVYLQKENIIDESGMPKERFSAEFPKEGPSILRIQQVVRGDSAAYFCASSPQAGDLIANTGELFFGEGSRLTVL.

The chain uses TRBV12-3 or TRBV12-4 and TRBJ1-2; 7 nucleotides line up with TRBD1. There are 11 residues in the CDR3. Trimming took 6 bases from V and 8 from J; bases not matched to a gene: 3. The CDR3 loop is CASRDRVGYTF. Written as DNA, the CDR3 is TGTGCCAGCAGAGACAGGGTCGGCTACACCTTC.

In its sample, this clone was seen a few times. CDR3 loop: CASSFYTGELFF. In nucleotides, the CDR3 is TGTGCCAGCAGTTTCTACACCGGGGAGCTGTTTTTT. The chain recombines TRBV12-3 or TRBV12-4 with TRBJ2-2; D is undetermined. There are 12 residues in the CDR3. Trimming left V 3 bases short and J 3 bases short, with 2 bases between.